This TCR beta chain was recovered during a study of blood T cell repertoires in COVID-19. In the original processing: Reference gene primers were amplified, and this amplification served to estimate nucleated cell counts. The table came from immunoSEQ multiplex PCR; TCRdb's copy has only in-frame clones and leaves some out. V, J and clone size derive from that table, while D and trimming were established from the DNA sequence. The sample yields 200,000 to 250,000 clones, 75% to 90% seen once. Sequenced input: peripheral blood. The receptor comes from a man aged 25 to 40 with COVID-19, enrolled during active disease.

CDR3 sequence: CASSEGTVYEQYF. As DNA, the CDR3 is TGTGCCAGCAGCGAGGGGACAGTCTACGAGCAGTACTTC. V is TRBV11-3 and J is TRBJ2-7, with 7 bases lining up with TRBD1. J gave up 3 bases and V 5 bases, and 4 bases lay outside the gene matches. CDR1 SGHNT and CDR2 YENEEA come from the germline V gene. The length of the CDR3 is 13 residues.